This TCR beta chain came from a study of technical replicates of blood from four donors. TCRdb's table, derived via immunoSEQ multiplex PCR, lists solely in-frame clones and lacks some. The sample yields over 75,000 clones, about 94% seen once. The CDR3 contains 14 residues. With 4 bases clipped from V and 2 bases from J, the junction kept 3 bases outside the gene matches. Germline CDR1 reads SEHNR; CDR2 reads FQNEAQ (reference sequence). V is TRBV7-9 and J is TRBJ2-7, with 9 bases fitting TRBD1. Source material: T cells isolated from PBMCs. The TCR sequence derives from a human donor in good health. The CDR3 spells CASSWRQGAYEQYF. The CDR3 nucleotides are TGTGCCAGCAGCTGGCGACAGGGGGCCTACGAGCAGTACTTC.